The following is a T cell receptor beta chain sequence with its context. Those enrolled in Seattle joined during active infection and were followed longitudinally afterward. This sample was taken from a study of blood T cell repertoires in COVID-19. Study background: Both acute and convalescent COVID-19 samples were obtained from the United States, Italy and Spain. Sources were T cells, B-cell-depleted T cells, or PBMCs; the material itself was cDNA or gDNA.

This CDR3 region has 11 residues. CDR1 and CDR2 (germline): LGHNT, FRNRAP. V was clipped by 4 bases and J by 12 bases, with 10 bases between them. In the source study's methods: From reference gene primer amplification, estimates of nucleated cell counts were derived. TCRdb's copy holds only in-frame clones and misses some; the assay was immunoSEQ multiplex PCR. V and J calls plus clone size are reproduced from that table; the DNA served to infer D and trimming. This repertoire shows about 160,000 clones, approximately 82% found once; its top ten account for 7%. The clonotype was recovered from a woman in her 40s with COVID-19, enrolled during active disease. The rearrangement joins TRBV12-5 to TRBJ2-1; the D gene is possibly TRBD1 (6 bases). The sample taken for sequencing was peripheral blood. The CDR3 nucleotides are TGTGCTAGTGGTTCAGGGGTAGGGCAGTTCTTC. Amino acids: CASGSGVGQFF.